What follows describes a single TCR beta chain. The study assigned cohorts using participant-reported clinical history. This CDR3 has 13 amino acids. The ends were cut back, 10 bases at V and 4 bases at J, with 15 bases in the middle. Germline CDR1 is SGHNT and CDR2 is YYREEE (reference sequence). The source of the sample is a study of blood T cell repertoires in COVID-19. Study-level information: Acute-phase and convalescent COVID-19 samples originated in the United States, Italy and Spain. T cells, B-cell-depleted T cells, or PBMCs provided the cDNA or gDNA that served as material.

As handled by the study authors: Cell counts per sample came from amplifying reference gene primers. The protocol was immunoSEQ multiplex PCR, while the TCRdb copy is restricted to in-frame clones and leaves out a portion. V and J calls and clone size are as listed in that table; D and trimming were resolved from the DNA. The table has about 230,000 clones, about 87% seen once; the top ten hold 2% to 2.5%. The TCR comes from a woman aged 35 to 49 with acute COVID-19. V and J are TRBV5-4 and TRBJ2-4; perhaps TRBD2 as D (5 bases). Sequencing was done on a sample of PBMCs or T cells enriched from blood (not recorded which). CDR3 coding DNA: TGTGCCGCCGGCATCGGACTTAAAAACATTCAGTACTTC. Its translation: CAAGIGLKNIQYF.